What follows are 30 T cell receptor beta chains derived from one specimen sequenced in a study of blood T cell repertoires in COVID-19 (TCRdb year 2020). The library was made by the immunoSEQ multiplex PCR assay. TCRdb took this table from immuneACCESS and kept in-frame rearrangements with V and J called. Such tables lack part of the clones; where checked against another copy, unresolved V genes explain under half of the gap, and the rest is unexplained. The sample data list over 250,000 clones, and approximately 83% of these were observed just once. The leading ten clones occupy around 10% of the sample. The specimen was peripheral blood. These receptors were collected from a woman aged 45-60 years who had recovered from COVID-19.

The V gene is TRBV3-1 (or the pseudogene TRBV3-2), the J gene TRBJ1-1; 10 nucleotides align to TRBD1. Trimming took 4 bases from V and 6 from J; bases not matched to a gene: 5. Per the germline V gene, CDR1 is LGHDT and CDR2 is YNNKEL (reference sequence). The CDR3 is made up of 14 amino acids. CDR3 sequence: CASSPGQGGAEAFF. The CDR3 nucleotides read TGTGCCAGCAGCCCCGGACAGGGGGGGGCTGAAGCTTTCTTT.

The chain carries TRBV19 and TRBJ1-2; no firm D call. Germline CDR1 LNHDA, CDR2 SQIVND (reference sequence). This CDR3 is built from 16 residues. V was clipped by 3 bases and J by 1 base, with 15 bases between them. This chain's CDR3 is CASSIYRSGFNYGYTF. The CDR3 nucleotides read TGTGCCAGTAGTATTTACAGATCTGGATTTAACTATGGCTACACCTTC. Drawing the rest from reference TRBV19 and TRBJ1-2, the complete variable domain is DGGITQSPKYLFRKEGQNVTLSCEQNLNHDAMYWYRQDPGQGLRLIYYSQIVNDFQKGDIAEGYSVSREKKESFPLTVTSAQKNPTAFYLCASSIYRSGFNYGYTFGSGTRLTVV.

As to this clone: Germline is not matched at one junction end, which may reflect a read error. The chain recombines TRBV5-1 with TRBJ2-6; a possible D gene is TRBD1 (5 bases). The CDR3 contains 17 residues. In germline, CDR1 is SGHRS, CDR2 YFSETQ. CDR3 nucleotide sequence: TGCGCCAGCAGTAGGACGACCCACGACTCTGGGGCCAACGTCCCGACTTTC. Its translation: CASSRTTHDSGANVPTF.

About this clone: Other nucleotide sequences in the sample specify the same CDR3. The chain carries TRBV9 and TRBJ2-7; D is possibly TRBD1 (6 bases). Trimming left V 2 bases short and J 3 bases short, with 12 bases between. Germline V gene sequence: CDR1 SGDLS, CDR2 YYNGEE. The CDR3 sequence is 14 residues long. The DNA for the CDR3 is TGTGCCAGCAGCGTCGGTGGGGGACACTACGAGCAGTACTTC. Translation: CASSVGGGHYEQYF.

The chain uses TRBV29-1 and TRBJ1-5, with 7 bases that match TRBD1. The ends lost 4 bases at V and 12 bases at J; junction bases unmatched: 9. Germline CDR1 SQVTM, CDR2 ANQGSEA. CDR3 size: 12 residues. The CDR3 DNA reads TGCAGCGTTGGGGGAAACAGGGGCCACCAGCATTTT. Its translation is CSVGGNRGHQHF. The whole variable domain, remainder taken from reference TRBV29-1 and TRBJ1-5, is SAVISQKPSRDICQRGTSLTIQCQVDSQVTMMFWYRQQPGQSLTLIATANQGSEATYESGFVIDKFPISRPNLTFSTLTVSNMSPEDSSIYLCSVGGNRGHQHFGDGTRLSIL.

The genes are TRBV29-1 and TRBJ2-5; 9 bases line up with TRBD2. This CDR3 is 14 amino acids long. Germline loops: CDR1 SQVTM, CDR2 ANQGSEA. V shed 6 bases, J shed 5 bases, and the junction held 10 bases outside the gene matches. This CDR3 is CSVLGRGGFETQYF. The CDR3 nucleotides are TGCAGCGTATTGGGGCGGGGGGGTTTTGAGACCCAGTACTTC.

In DNA form, the CDR3 reads TGTGCCAGCAGTTTTGGGGCCGATTCACCCCTCCACTTT. Translation gives CASSFGADSPLHF. This rearrangement joins TRBV9 to TRBJ1-6, with a weak D call TRBD1 (5 bases). CDR3 length equals 13 residues. V shed 5 bases and J shed 8 bases, with 11 bases lying between them. Germline V gene data show CDR1 as SGDLS and CDR2 as YYNGEE.

This clone was seen just once. This rearrangement joins TRBV7-2 to TRBJ2-7; 7 bases are shared with TRBD1. Trimming at V came to 4 bases and at J to 3 bases, leaving 9 bases not matched to a gene. Germline CDR1 SGHTA, CDR2 FQGNSA. The CDR3 has 15 amino acids. Written as DNA, the CDR3 is TGTGCCAGCAGCTCAGGGACAGCGAGGCTCTACGAGCAGTACTTC. This translates into CASSSGTARLYEQYF.

The chain carries TRBV27 and TRBJ2-7, with 8 bases matching TRBD1. Germline assignment: CDR1 MNHEY and CDR2 SMNVEV (reference sequence). There are 15 residues in the CDR3. V dropped 7 bases and J dropped 3; count of bases not matched to a gene: 11. The CDR3: CASTAFGTGGYEQYF. CDR3 bases: TGTGCCAGCACGGCTTTCGGGACAGGTGGCTACGAGCAGTACTTC.

The V call is TRBV5-8, the J call TRBJ1-2; D uncertain. Germline V lookup: CDR1 SGHTS, CDR2 YDEGEE. Trimming left V 2 bases short and J 4 bases short, with 18 bases between. This CDR3 has 16 residues. CDR3 residues: CASSLGGGPSGYGYTF. The CDR3 DNA follows: TGTGCCAGCAGCTTAGGCGGAGGGCCGTCGGGCTATGGCTACACCTTC.

The J gene is TRBJ2-2, the V gene TRBV14; 10 bases are a match to TRBD2. This CDR3 is built from 15 residues. Germline CDR1 and CDR2: SGHDN and FVKESK. With V trimmed by 0 bases and J by 5 bases, 0 bases remained unmatched. In DNA form, the CDR3 reads TGTGCCAGCAGCCAAGAGACTAGCGGGACCGGGGAGCTGTTTTTT. It specifies CASSQETSGTGELFF.

The CDR3 loop reads CAISGVLAATSYEQYF. In nucleotides, the CDR3 is TGTGCCATCAGTGGGGTGCTAGCGGCGACCTCCTACGAGCAGTACTTC. The rearrangement joins TRBV10-3 to TRBJ2-7, with 7 positions matching TRBD2. Germline-derived CDR1 and CDR2 are ENHRY and SYGVKD. J gave up 0 bases and V 4 bases, and 9 bases lay outside the gene matches. The CDR3 is 16 residues long.

This clone was detected only once. This chain links TRBV14 with TRBJ2-6, with D perhaps TRBD1 (6 bases). Trimming shortened V by 3 bases and J by 2 bases, and 14 bases separated the two germline ends. Per germline, CDR1 SGHDN and CDR2 FVKESK. The CDR3 has 17 amino acids. The CDR3 sequence is CASSHETGYAGANVLTF. The CDR3 DNA is TGTGCCAGCAGCCATGAAACAGGGTACGCTGGGGCCAACGTCCTGACTTTC.

This chain links TRBV6-7 with TRBJ2-7, with TRBD1 matching over 7 bases. TRBV6-7 is recorded as an ORF, its role being uncertain. V shed 5 bases, J shed 6 bases, and the junction held 7 bases outside the gene matches. This CDR3 spans 13 amino acids. CDR3 region: CASSRSPGGEQYF. The CDR3 DNA is TGTGCCAGCAGTCGTTCTCCAGGGGGCGAGCAGTACTTC.

This sequence joins TRBV24-1 and TRBJ2-3; 8 bases are a match to TRBD2. This CDR3 has 15 residues. V lost 4 bases to trimming and J lost 1 base; unmatched junction nucleotides: 3. Per germline, CDR1 KGHDR and CDR2 SFDVKD. The CDR3 here is CATSDTSGGTDTQYF. DNA of the CDR3: TGTGCCACCAGTGACACTAGCGGAGGCACAGATACGCAGTATTTT.

This clone was seen a single time. At the DNA level, this CDR3 is encoded by other sequences in the same sample as well. V usage is TRBV6-2 or TRBV6-3 and J usage is TRBJ1-1, with TRBD1 as a possible D gene (6 bases). Per germline, CDR1 MNHEY and CDR2 SVGEGT. V was cut by 4 bases and J by 4 bases, with 13 bases left in between. There are 14 residues in the CDR3. CDR3 loop: CASSFNREGTEAFF. The CDR3 nucleotides are TGTGCCAGCAGTTTTAACAGGGAGGGCACTGAAGCTTTCTTT.

The chain joins TRBV25-1 to TRBJ2-7; D call uncertain. The CDR3 has 11 residues. The V and J ends lost 11 bases and 3 bases respectively, with 11 bases between them. Germline lookup yields CDR1 MGHDK and CDR2 SYGVNS. CDR3: CAFRQNYEQYF. CDR3 nucleotide sequence: TGTGCCTTCAGACAAAACTACGAGCAGTACTTC.

The chain is built from TRBV19 and TRBJ1-6; 9 bases align to TRBD1. V lost 9 bases to trimming and J lost 0 bases; unmatched junction nucleotides: 6. The CDR3 length is 16 residues. Germline lookup yields CDR1 LNHDA and CDR2 SQIVND (reference sequence). In DNA form, the CDR3 reads TGTGCCAGCAAGGGACAGGGAACCTCCTATAATTCACCCCTCCACTTT. Translating gives CASKGQGTSYNSPLHF.

The CDR3 spells CASSHRAGISYEQYF. The CDR3, as DNA: TGTGCCAGCAGCCATCGTGCGGGGATCTCCTACGAGCAGTACTTC. This chain links TRBV14 with TRBJ2-7, with a tentative D call TRBD2 (6 bases). The CDR3 covers 15 residues. Looked up from germline, CDR1 is SGHDN and CDR2 is FVKESK. The V end was cut by 3 bases, the J end by 0 bases, with 12 bases between.

This clone appeared a single time. The V call is TRBV28, the J call TRBJ1-2, with unresolved D. The germline V and J ends were trimmed by 5 bases and 3 bases, with 10 bases remaining between them. CDR1 and CDR2 from the germline V gene are MDHEN and SYDVKM. The CDR3 contains 13 residues. The DNA for the CDR3 is TGTGCCAGCAGTCCCGGGGATCACTATGGCTACACCTTC. Its protein is CASSPGDHYGYTF.

J is TRBJ2-7 and V is TRBV28; perhaps TRBD2 as D (5 bases). V was pared by 4 bases and J by 3 bases, with 10 bases between. CDR1 is MDHEN and CDR2 is SYDVKM in the germline V gene. The CDR3 runs 13 residues. The chain's CDR3 is CASSSYGNYEQYF. CDR3 bases: TGTGCCAGCAGTTCGTACGGGAACTACGAGCAGTACTTC.

The J gene is TRBJ1-4, the V gene TRBV28, with 10 bases fitting TRBD1. Trimming cost V 5 bases and J 10 bases; bases outside gene matches: 10. The CDR3 has 15 amino acids. CDR1 and CDR2 from the germline V gene are MDHEN and SYDVKM. CDR3 coding DNA: TGTGCCAGCAGTCTAACCGGGACAGGGGAGGGAAAACTGTTTTTT. It is translated as CASSLTGTGEGKLFF. The full variable domain, rest sourced from reference TRBV28 and TRBJ1-4, is DVKVTQSSRYLVKRTGEKVFLECVQDMDHENMFWYRQDPGLGLRLIYFSYDVKMKEKGDIPEGYSVSREKKERFSLILESASTNQTSMYLCASSLTGTGEGKLFFGSGTQLSVL.

The chain links TRBV28 to TRBJ1-5, with 7 bases lining up with TRBD1. This CDR3 has 17 residues. CDR1 is MDHEN and CDR2 is SYDVKM in the germline V gene. With 1 base clipped from V and 3 bases from J, the junction kept 9 bases outside the gene matches. The CDR3 reads CASSLFRGGTYNQPQHF. Written as DNA, the CDR3 is TGTGCCAGCAGTTTATTTAGAGGGGGCACTTACAATCAGCCCCAGCATTTT.

V and J are TRBV9 and TRBJ1-1; D not certain. The V gene's germline CDR1 is SGDLS and CDR2 YYNGEE. This CDR3 is 16 amino acids long. V shed 0 bases and J shed 0 bases, with 12 bases lying between them. CDR3 sequence reads: CASSVGTGIMNTEAFF. CDR3 sequence (DNA): TGTGCCAGCAGCGTAGGAACGGGAATTATGAACACTGAAGCTTTCTTT.

The rearrangement uses TRBV5-1 and TRBJ2-5, with a weak D call TRBD2 (6 bases). The CDR3 has 13 residues. CDR1 and CDR2 from the germline V gene are SGHRS and YFSETQ. Trimming pared 5 bases from V and 1 base from J, leaving 9 bases between. Here the CDR3 reads CASSRESQETQYF. The CDR3 DNA sequence: TGCGCCAGCAGTCGGGAGTCCCAAGAGACCCAGTACTTC. Supplemented by reference TRBV5-1 and TRBJ2-5, the full variable domain reads KAGVTQTPRYLIKTRGQQVTLSCSPISGHRSVSWYQQTPGQGLQFLFEYFSETQRNKGNFPGRFSGRQFSNSRSEMNVSTLELGDSALYLCASSRESQETQYFGPGTRLLVL.

The rearrangement uses TRBV12-3 or TRBV12-4 and TRBJ1-2, with D perhaps TRBD1 (6 bases). The germline V and J ends were trimmed by 5 bases and 10 bases, with 14 bases remaining between them. The CDR3 contains 12 residues. CDR3 residues: CASSLTQGVYTF. In DNA, the CDR3 is TGTGCCAGCAGTCTGACACAGGGTGTCTACACCTTC.

The chain has TRBV4-3 and TRBJ1-6; D gene ambiguous. Germline V CDR1 and CDR2: LGHNA, YSLEER. This CDR3 is 14 amino acids long. The V and J ends lost 0 bases and 10 bases respectively, with 10 bases between them. CDR3 in DNA: TGCGCCAGCAGCCAAGATCCGGGTGAATCACCCCTCCACTTT. Its protein product is CASSQDPGESPLHF.

J is TRBJ1-2 and V is TRBV18; a possible D gene is TRBD1 (5 bases). Germline V lookup: CDR1 KGHSH, CDR2 LQKENI. The V gene lost 5 bases and the J gene lost 4 bases, with 14 bases spanning the gap. This CDR3 is built from 14 residues. The CDR3 sequence: CASSSWGQGYGYTF. The CDR3 region has the DNA TGTGCCAGCTCATCCTGGGGCCAGGGCTATGGCTACACCTTC.

The V gene is TRBV7-9, the J gene TRBJ1-5; TRBD1 matches at 7 bases. The length of the CDR3 is 15 residues. Germline assignment: CDR1 SEHNR and CDR2 FQNEAQ (reference sequence). The V and J ends lost 5 bases and 5 bases, in that order; junction bases with no gene match: 9. Written as DNA, the CDR3 is TGTGCCAGCAGCGAAGACAGGGCCCCCCATCAGCCCCAGCATTTT. Translating it yields CASSEDRAPHQPQHF.

The chain employs TRBV12-3 or TRBV12-4 and TRBJ1-4, with a possible D match to TRBD1 (5 bases). The CDR3 consists of 13 residues. Trimming removed 6 bases from V and 4 bases from J, with 9 bases in between. The CDR3 sequence is CASSRQNNEKLFF. The CDR3 nucleotides read TGTGCCAGCAGCCGACAGAATAATGAAAAACTGTTTTTT.